This section outlines one T cell receptor (beta chain) sequence together with its context. Its antigen is still unknown. Qualities for individual bases were not recorded, and no much larger clone is one base off. Library generation was performed with the immunoSEQ multiplex PCR assay. For most patients, genomic DNA was subjected to high-throughput TCR-beta CDR3 sequencing by Adaptive Biotechnologies. In the original analysis: Adaptive's ImmunoSEQ software was the source of the TCR sequencing data for fewer than 20 patients, while three other patients were processed with MiXCR and VDJtools. Because the origin of CDR3 nucleotide sequences shared between donor and recipient could not be assigned, those sequences were removed. To be classed as alloreactive, a clone needed at least 2-fold expansion over unstimulated cells and a minimum CFSE-low frequency of 0.002% (template counts) or 0.001% (read counts). Clones detected in sequenced pre-transplant spleen, lymph node, or MLR CFSE-low populations of the donor or recipient were defined as mappable. The cumulative frequency of alloreactive clones was calculated as a percentage of all sequences, weighted by copy number. The table was pulled from immuneACCESS by TCRdb, which kept in-frame rearrangements only. Such tables lose some clones; where checked, under half of the loss comes from unresolved V genes, and the rest has no known cause. The D gene and trimming were derived from the DNA, and the V and J assignments and clone size from that table. Here the sample has around 96,000 clones; 80% to 95% occur a single time. Together, the top ten hold 15% to 20% of the sample.

Blood samples were collected up to 4 times in the first month after transplant and then at least monthly when available. The source of the sample is a study of graft-versus-host responses after intestinal transplantation (dated by TCRdb to about 2021). About the investigation overall: The transplants that recipients received were multivisceral, liver-intestinal, or isolated intestinal. Alloreactive clones were identified by sequencing pre-transplant mixed lymphocyte reaction products and comparing these products with unstimulated pre-transplant donor and recipient T cells. The cohort enrolled 24 intestinal transplant recipients, one of whom was a retransplant, and a few patients without pretransplant specimens were excluded. Instead of going to the commercial service, samples from three later patients were sequenced in-house on an Illumina MiSeq and processed with MiXCR. Anti-thymocyte globulin induction was given to all recipients, followed by maintenance tacrolimus and steroids for around three years. Donor T cell macrochimerism was defined as a peak of at least 4% donor T cells among recipient peripheral blood mononuclear cells. Graft-versus-host and host-versus-graft alloreactive T cell clones were tracked in the graft, circulation and bone marrow after intestinal transplantation using bulk TCR-beta CDR3 sequencing.

The CDR3 contains 14 residues, cysteine and phenylalanine counted. CDR3 DNA only is kept here, 42 bases in frame from base 1. At the junction V is shortened by 0 bases and J by 2 bases, with 7 bases in between. The CDR1 and CDR2 encoded by the germline V gene are LGHNA and YNFKEQ. General findings and caveats noted by the study authors: GvH clones were detected in recipient bone marrow, and some of these GvH clones were observed earlier in ileal mucosa or blood, consistent with an intestinal mucosal origin. Early after transplant, peak levels of circulating GvH clones were found to be associated with declines in HvG clones. The conclusions were limited by the relatively low number and heterogeneity of the intestinal transplant patients. In the allografts of patients with donor T cell macrochimerism, GvH to HvG T cell clonal ratios were high.

The rearranged segments are TRBV4-2 and TRBJ1-2; 6 matching bases give a weak D call of TRBD1. The source was PBMCs, collected about 450 days after intestinal transplant. The source is a human patient who received an intestinal transplant, so some T cells may come from the graft donor. CDR3 protein: CASSQDDRNYGYTF. The nucleotide sequence reads as follows: TGTGCCAGCAGCCAAGACGACAGGAACTATGGCTACACCTTC.